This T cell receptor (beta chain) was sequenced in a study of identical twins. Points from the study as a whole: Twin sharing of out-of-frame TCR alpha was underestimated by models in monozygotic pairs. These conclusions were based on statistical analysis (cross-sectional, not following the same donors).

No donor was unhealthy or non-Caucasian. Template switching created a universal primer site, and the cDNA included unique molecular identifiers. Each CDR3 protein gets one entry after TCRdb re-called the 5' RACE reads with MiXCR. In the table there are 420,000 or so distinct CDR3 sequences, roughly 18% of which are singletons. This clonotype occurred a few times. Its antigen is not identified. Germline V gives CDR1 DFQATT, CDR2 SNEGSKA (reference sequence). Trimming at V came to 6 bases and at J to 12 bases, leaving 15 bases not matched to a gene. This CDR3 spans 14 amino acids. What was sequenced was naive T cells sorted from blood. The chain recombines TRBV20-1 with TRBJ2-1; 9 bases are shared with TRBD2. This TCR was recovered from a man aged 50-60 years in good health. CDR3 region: CSAELAGANQGQFF. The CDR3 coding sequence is TGCAGTGCCGAATTAGCGGGGGCCAACCAGGGGCAGTTCTTC.